This passage covers 28 T cell receptor beta chains from one sample sequenced in a study of T-cell memory formation after mild COVID-19. TCRdb fed the 5' RACE reads into MiXCR, producing one record per CDR3 protein. This sample has around 530,000 distinct CDR3 sequences, with about a fifth found just once. Sequenced sample: PBMCs or a T cell subset sorted from them (not recorded which). The source is an adult woman who had mild COVID-19 (a few samples of this study predate the infection). Cell type and time point are not known.

CDR3 sequence: CASSSIGDSSNEQFF. CDR3 sequence (DNA): TGCGCCAGCAGTTCGATCGGGGACTCTTCCAATGAGCAGTTCTTC. The chain recombines TRBV5-1 with TRBJ2-1; possibly TRBD2 for D (6 bases). The CDR3 spans 15 residues. The germline CDR1 and CDR2 sequences are SGHRS and YFSETQ. Trimming stripped 5 bases from V and 6 bases from J, with 18 bases between.

This sequence joins TRBV4-1 and TRBJ1-1, with D possibly matching TRBD1 (6 bases). Germline V gene lookup returns CDR1 MGHRA and CDR2 YSYEKL. The ends were cut back, 3 bases at V and 4 bases at J, with 15 bases in the middle. The CDR3 totals 15 residues. CDR3 amino acids: CASSHPATGPTEAFF. The CDR3 DNA follows: TGCGCCAGCAGCCACCCCGCCACAGGGCCCACTGAAGCTTTCTTT.

This clonotype occurred a few times. The V gene is TRBV29-1, the J gene TRBJ2-5, with D uncertain. V was cut by 5 bases and J by 2 bases, with 9 bases left in between. CDR3 length: 12 residues. CDR1 is SQVTM and CDR2 is ANQGSEA in the germline V gene. The CDR3 DNA follows: TGCAGCGTTCGGGCAGCTCAAGAGACCCAGTACTTC. It codes for CSVRAAQETQYF.

The V gene is TRBV18, the J gene TRBJ2-5, with TRBD1 matching over 7 bases. Germline lookup yields CDR1 KGHSH and CDR2 LQKENI. This CDR3 has 15 residues. Germline trimming cut 3 bases from V and 1 base from J; bases unmatched to any gene: 5. The CDR3 DNA is TGTGCCAGCTCACCCCGGGACAGAGTCCAAGAGACCCAGTACTTC. The encoded protein is CASSPRDRVQETQYF.

This clonotype appeared a few times. The chain links TRBV6-2 or TRBV6-3 to TRBJ2-5; TRBD1 matches at 9 bases. Germline CDR1 reads MNHEY; CDR2 reads SVGEGT. The CDR3 is 16 amino acids. The V gene end was trimmed by 2 bases and the J gene end by 1 base; junction bases not matched to a gene: 5. CDR3 sequence (DNA): TGTGCCAGCAGTTACACCCCACAGGGGGCCCAAGAGACCCAGTACTTC. Protein product: CASSYTPQGAQETQYF.

This clonotype was counted between two and nine times. This rearrangement joins TRBV20-1 to TRBJ2-3; D not resolved. This CDR3 is 14 amino acids long. Germline V gene lookup returns CDR1 DFQATT and CDR2 SNEGSKA (reference sequence). V was trimmed by 4 bases and J by 8 bases, leaving 19 bases between them. The CDR3 coding sequence is TGCAGTGCTAACGGCCCGGAGTCCAGTGGTACGCAGTATTTT. Protein sequence: CSANGPESSGTQYF.

In this sample, this clonotype turned up a few times. The chain couples TRBV7-2 to TRBJ1-2; TRBD1 might be the D (5 bases). CDR1 is SGHTA, CDR2 FQGNSA, per germline. V dropped 1 base and J dropped 6 bases, with 18 bases sitting between them. The CDR3 has 16 residues. CDR3 protein: CASSLGTYGLVDGYTF. For the CDR3, the DNA is TGTGCCAGCAGCTTAGGGACATACGGTCTCGTGGATGGCTACACCTTC.

V gene TRBV19 combines with J gene TRBJ1-5; D not resolved. Trimming cost V 7 bases and J 9 bases, with 19 bases left between them. CDR3 length: 14 residues. Germline CDR1 is LNHDA and CDR2 is SQIVND (reference sequence). The DNA for the CDR3 is TGTGCCAGTATCGGTTCTCCCTGGGGAAGGCCCCAGCATTTT. As protein: CASIGSPWGRPQHF.

The rearrangement uses TRBV20-1 and TRBJ2-7; 7 bases map to TRBD2. Germline CDR1 is DFQATT and CDR2 is SNEGSKA (reference sequence). The V gene end was trimmed by 0 bases and the J gene end by 7 bases; junction bases not matched to a gene: 27. The CDR3 consists of 20 residues. The CDR3 DNA is TGCAGTGCTAGAGACGCCGCCGCAGTGCTGCTAGCGGTGGGCCTCGTGGAGCAGTACTTC. Its protein is CSARDAAAVLLAVGLVEQYF.

This clonotype has at least ten counts. The gene calls are TRBV4-2 and TRBJ2-7, with D possibly TRBD2 on 5 matching bases. Germline V gives CDR1 LGHNA, CDR2 YNFKEQ. The CDR3 loop spans 15 amino acids. The V end lost 0 bases, the J end lost 6 bases, and 15 bases lay between the germline ends. CDR3 loop: CASSQDGRPSGEQYF. CDR3 sequence (DNA): TGTGCCAGCAGCCAAGATGGGAGACCCTCGGGCGAGCAGTACTTC.

This clonotype was detected only a few times. V is TRBV7-3 and J is TRBJ2-7; 9 bases are shared with TRBD1. Germline lookup yields CDR1 SGHTA and CDR2 FQGTGA. This CDR3 contains 12 residues. With V trimmed by 5 bases and J by 7 bases, 3 bases remained unmatched. CDR3: CASSPGTGEQYF. The CDR3 coding sequence is TGTGCCAGCAGCCCCGGGACAGGGGAGCAGTACTTC.

The gene calls are TRBV7-9 and TRBJ2-5; TRBD1 agrees at 10 bases. CDR3 length equals 14 residues. CDR1 SEHNR and CDR2 FQNEAQ come from the germline V gene (reference sequence). V shed 6 bases and J 5 bases; nucleotides not matched to a gene: 6. CDR3 bases: TGTGCCAGCAGTCTGGGACAGGGGTATGAGACCCAGTACTTC. Residues: CASSLGQGYETQYF.

J is TRBJ2-7 and V is TRBV5-6; the D gene is possibly TRBD1 (7 bases). Trimming removed 1 base from V and 3 bases from J, with 14 bases in between. The CDR3 consists of 15 residues. Germline CDR1 reads SGHDT; CDR2 reads YYEEEE. Written as DNA, the CDR3 is TGTGCCAGCAGCTTGAGACAGGGACTCCGCTACGAGCAGTACTTC. Protein sequence: CASSLRQGLRYEQYF.

The chain joins TRBV25-1 to TRBJ1-1; D is unresolved. The CDR3 is 15 residues long. V was shortened by 1 base and J by 0 bases, with 9 bases between the two germline ends. Germline-derived CDR1 and CDR2 are MGHDK and SYGVNS. The CDR3 spells CASSESAGLNTEAFF. DNA for the CDR3: TGTGCCAGCAGTGAATCCGCAGGTTTGAACACTGAAGCTTTCTTT.

Ten or more counts support this clonotype. The chain links TRBV28 to TRBJ2-7; 8 bases map to TRBD1. Germline CDR1 is MDHEN and CDR2 is SYDVKM. This CDR3 spans 14 amino acids. V shed 3 bases and J 3 bases; nucleotides not matched to a gene: 4. As DNA, the CDR3 is TGTGCCAGCAGTTTTGGACAGGGAGTCTACGAGCAGTACTTC. It yields the protein CASSFGQGVYEQYF.

V and J are TRBV10-3 and TRBJ1-2; 12 bases are shared with TRBD1. Germline V CDR1 and CDR2: ENHRY, SYGVKD. V was clipped by 4 bases and J by 2 bases; unmatched bases: 8. The CDR3 loop spans 17 amino acids. The CDR3 loop reads CAISGGTGGARNYGYTF. The DNA of the CDR3 is TGTGCCATCAGTGGAGGGACAGGGGGCGCGAGGAACTATGGCTACACCTTC.

This clonotype was found a few times. The chain joins TRBV7-2 to TRBJ2-5; 7 nucleotides line up with TRBD1. The junction had 10 bases not matched to a gene; V was cut back by 4 bases and J by 8 bases. CDR3 length equals 14 residues. The V gene's germline CDR1 is SGHTA and CDR2 FQGNSA. CDR3 loop: CASSSDRAKRTQYF. The CDR3 DNA is TGTGCCAGCAGCTCAGACAGGGCCAAGAGAACCCAGTACTTC.

The chain uses TRBV9 and TRBJ2-7; TRBD2 matches at 12 bases. This CDR3 spans 14 amino acids. V lost 3 bases, J lost 6 bases, and 4 bases stayed unmatched. Germline V gives CDR1 SGDLS, CDR2 YYNGEE. The CDR3 sequence: CASSGTSGTPEQYF. As DNA, the CDR3 is TGTGCCAGCAGCGGGACTAGCGGGACTCCCGAGCAGTACTTC.

The CDR3 DNA sequence: TGTGCCAGCAGCCCGGTTGCCAGGGTCCCCTCTGGGGCCAACGTCCTGACTTTC. Translation gives CASSPVARVPSGANVLTF. V gene TRBV5-5 combines with J gene TRBJ2-6, with D tentatively TRBD1 (5 bases). Trimming took 4 bases from V and 0 from J, leaving 17 bases between them. The germline gives CDR1 SGHKS, CDR2 YYEKEE (reference sequence). CDR3 length: 18 amino acids.

This clonotype was recorded a few times. This rearrangement joins TRBV14 to TRBJ2-7; tentatively, D is TRBD1 (5 bases). This CDR3 is built from 16 residues. V was trimmed by 2 bases and J by 3 bases, leaving 17 bases between them. The germline V gene encodes CDR1 SGHDN and CDR2 FVKESK. The DNA of the CDR3 is TGTGCCAGCAGCCAACTTACAGGCGGCAATTACTACGAGCAGTACTTC. This gives the protein CASSQLTGGNYYEQYF.

The chain recombines TRBV4-2 with TRBJ2-3; 16 bases fit TRBD2. CDR1 is LGHNA and CDR2 is YNFKEQ in the germline V gene. Losses at the gene ends were 7 bases for V and 1 base for J; bases not matched to a gene: 8. CDR3 length: 18 residues. DNA for the CDR3: TGTGCCAGCAACCAGGGGACTAGCGGGGGGGGACGCACAGATACGCAGTATTTT. Its protein is CASNQGTSGGGRTDTQYF.

This clonotype was found a few times. CDR3 DNA: TGTGCCAGCAGTTACGGAGCGGGGAGCACAGATACGCAGTATTTT. Translation: CASSYGAGSTDTQYF. The V and J genes are TRBV12-3 or TRBV12-4 and TRBJ2-3; 7 nucleotides line up with TRBD2. J gave up 0 bases and V 4 bases, and 4 bases lay outside the gene matches. The CDR3 loop spans 15 amino acids.

The chain uses TRBV5-5 and TRBJ1-5, with D possibly matching TRBD1 (5 bases). The germline CDR1 and CDR2 sequences are SGHKS and YYEKEE (reference sequence). CDR3 length: 15 amino acids. The V and J ends lost 4 bases and 0 bases respectively, with 11 bases between them. CDR3 DNA sequence: TGTGCCAGCAGCCCTGGGACGGTTAGCAATCAGCCCCAGCATTTT. It yields the protein CASSPGTVSNQPQHF.

The rearrangement links TRBV24-1 to TRBJ2-2, with D possibly being TRBD2 (5 bases). V lost 6 bases to trimming and J lost 4 bases, with 11 bases between them. CDR3 length: 14 amino acids. Per germline, CDR1 KGHDR and CDR2 SFDVKD. The DNA of the CDR3 is TGTGCCACCAGTCCCCCAGGAGGCACCGGGGAGCTGTTTTTT. Translation: CATSPPGGTGELFF.

This clonotype has just a few counts. V is TRBV12-3 or TRBV12-4 and J is TRBJ2-3, with 10 bases that match TRBD2. The V gene end was trimmed by 2 bases and the J gene end by 3 bases; junction bases not matched to a gene: 5. The CDR3 has 16 amino acids. The DNA for the CDR3 is TGTGCCAGCAGTTTAAGGCCTAGCGGGAGTACAGATACGCAGTATTTT. It is translated as CASSLRPSGSTDTQYF.

This chain uses TRBV7-9 with TRBJ2-7; possibly TRBD1 for D (6 bases). Germline CDR1 and CDR2: SEHNR and FQNEAQ (reference sequence). The CDR3 extends over 15 amino acids. Trimming pared 3 bases from V and 1 base from J, leaving 13 bases between. CDR3 loop: CASSFRQAKSYEQYF. The CDR3 DNA follows: TGTGCCAGCAGCTTTCGACAGGCGAAGTCCTACGAGCAGTACTTC.

There are a few counts of this clonotype. This sequence joins TRBV24-1 and TRBJ2-5, with 7 bases that match TRBD1. J gave up 5 bases and V 4 bases, and 15 bases lay outside the gene matches. The germline V gene encodes CDR1 KGHDR and CDR2 SFDVKD. The CDR3 is 17 amino acids. The CDR3 DNA sequence: TGTGCCACCAGTGACAACATAAGGGGGCAGGGAAATGAGACCCAGTACTTC. Amino acids: CATSDNIRGQGNETQYF.

This clonotype showed up many times. This rearrangement joins TRBV5-1 to TRBJ1-5; no firm D call. Germline CDR1 SGHRS, CDR2 YFSETQ. The CDR3 spans 13 residues. V was trimmed by 0 bases and J by 5 bases, leaving 6 bases between them. CDR3 nucleotide sequence: TGCGCCAGCAGCTTGGAGGGTTATCAGCCCCAGCATTTT. It specifies CASSLEGYQPQHF.